This T cell receptor (beta chain) was identified in a study of post-analysis software for immune sequencing data. The study's findings and limits: Patients used several TRBV segments, including TRBV5-6, TRBV5-1 and TRBV20-1, more often than controls.

The germline V gene has CDR1 DFQATT and CDR2 SNEGSKA (reference sequence). The CDR3 covers 11 residues. Trimming removed 5 bases from V and 8 bases from J, with 12 bases in between. The TCR beta cDNA libraries carried unique molecular identifiers. MiXCR, applied by TCRdb to the PCR reads, yields one record per CDR3 protein. This sample has roughly 600,000 distinct CDR3 sequences; around 47% occur once, and the top ten carry about 1.5%. Comments on this clonotype: What it binds is not known.

The sample comprised blood. The receptor comes from a girl between 10 and 17 years old with multiple sclerosis. V gene TRBV20-1 combines with J gene TRBJ1-2; D perhaps matches TRBD1 (5 bases). The CDR3 region has the DNA TGCAGTGCTGTGTCGGGGCAGGGCTACACCTTC. Translating it yields CSAVSGQGYTF.